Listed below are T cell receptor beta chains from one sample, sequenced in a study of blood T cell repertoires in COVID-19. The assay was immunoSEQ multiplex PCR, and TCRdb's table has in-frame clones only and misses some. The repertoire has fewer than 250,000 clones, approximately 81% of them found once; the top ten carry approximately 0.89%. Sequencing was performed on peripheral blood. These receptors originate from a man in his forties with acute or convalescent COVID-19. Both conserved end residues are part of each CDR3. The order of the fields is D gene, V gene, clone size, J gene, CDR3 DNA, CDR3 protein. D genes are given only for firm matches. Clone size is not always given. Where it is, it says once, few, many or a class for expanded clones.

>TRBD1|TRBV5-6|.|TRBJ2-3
TGTGCCAGCAGCGGGACGACAGGGGGCACAGATACGCAGTATTTT
CASSGTTGGTDTQYF
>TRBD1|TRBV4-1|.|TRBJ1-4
TGCGCCAGCAGCCAGGGTCCCGGGACAGACACAACTAATGAAAAACTGTTTTTT
CASSQGPGTDTTNEKLFF
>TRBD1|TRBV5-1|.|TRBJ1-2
TGCGCCAGCAGCTTGGGAGACAGGGGAAGGGGTAACTATGGCTACACCTTC
CASSLGDRGRGNYGYTF
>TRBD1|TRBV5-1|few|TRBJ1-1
TGCGCCAGCAGCTTATCGGCAGGGGGCTTGATGAACACTGAAGCTTTCTTT
CASSLSAGGLMNTEAFF
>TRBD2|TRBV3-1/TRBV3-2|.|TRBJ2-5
TGTGCCAGCAACCCCGGGACTAGTAAAGAGACCCAGTACTTC
CASNPGTSKETQYF
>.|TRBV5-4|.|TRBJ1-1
TGTGCCAGCAGCCCGGCGGGGTGGGGGTCCGGCACTGAAGCTTTCTTT
CASSPAGWGSGTEAFF
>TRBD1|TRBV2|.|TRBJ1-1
TGTGCCAGCAGTGCCGGGACAGGGGGCTATGAAGCTTTCTTT
CASSAGTGGYEAFF
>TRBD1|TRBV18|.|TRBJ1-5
TGTGCCAGCTCAACTTCGACAGGGTCCCTCAATCAGCCCCAGCATTTT
CASSTSTGSLNQPQHF
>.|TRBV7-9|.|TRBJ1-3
TGTGCCAGCAGCTTCGGGGATCCTGGAAACACCATATATTTT
CASSFGDPGNTIYF
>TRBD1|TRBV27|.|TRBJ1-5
TGTGCCAGCAGTCCGGGGACAGGGGGACATCAGCCCCAGCATTTT
CASSPGTGGHQPQHF
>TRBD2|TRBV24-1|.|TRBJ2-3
TGTGCCACCAAAGCGGGAATAGCGGGGACAGATACGCAGTATTTT
CATKAGIAGTDTQYF
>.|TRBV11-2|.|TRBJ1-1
TGTGCCAGCAGCCCCGAAGCCCCGTGGGGGGGCGTCACTGAAGCTTTCTTT
CASSPEAPWGGVTEAFF
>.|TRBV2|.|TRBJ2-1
TGTGCCAGCAGTGCGCGAGATACCCAGTTCTTC
CASSARDTQFF
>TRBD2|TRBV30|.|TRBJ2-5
TGTGCCGGACGAGCGGGGGGGCAGTCCCAGTACTTC
CAGRAGGQSQYF
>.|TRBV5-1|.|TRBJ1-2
TGCGCCAGCAGCAACCCGGGGGGCGGACGCTACACCTTC
CASSNPGGGRYTF
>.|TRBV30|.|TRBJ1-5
TGTGCCTGGAGTGTAAGTTCAGGGGTTTCTCAGCCCCAGCATTTT
CAWSVSSGVSQPQHF
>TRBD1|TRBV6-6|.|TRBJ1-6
TGTGCCAGCAGTACCCACTGGACAGGGAATTCACCCCTCCACTTT
CASSTHWTGNSPLHF
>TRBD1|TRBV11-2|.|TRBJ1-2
TGTGCCAGCAGCTTCAGACAGGGCGGCTACACCTTC
CASSFRQGGYTF
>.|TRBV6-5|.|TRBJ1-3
TGTGCCAGCAGTCTCCGGGACTCTAGGAACACCATATATTTT
CASSLRDSRNTIYF
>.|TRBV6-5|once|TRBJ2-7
TGTGCCAGCAGTTCTGGGGACACCATCTACGAGCAGTACTTC
CASSSGDTIYEQYF
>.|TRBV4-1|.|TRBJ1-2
TGCGCCAGCAGCCAAACCCAGGTCTCGGTCTATGGCTACACCTTC
CASSQTQVSVYGYTF
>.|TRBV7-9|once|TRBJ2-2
TGTGCCAGCAGCTTAGCAGATCCCAGGGTGGGCACCGGGGAGCTGTTTTTT
CASSLADPRVGTGELFF
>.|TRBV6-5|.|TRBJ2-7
TGTGCCAGCAGTTATCTAAGGGGATCCTACGAGCAGTACTTC
CASSYLRGSYEQYF
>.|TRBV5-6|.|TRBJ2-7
TGTGCCAGCAGCTTGGCCGGGCAGGGCCGGACCGCCGGGTGGGACGAGCAGTACTTC
CASSLAGQGRTAGWDEQYF
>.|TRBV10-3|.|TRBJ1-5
TGTGCCATCGGGGGGGGCCCTCAGCCCCAGCATTTT
CAIGGGPQPQHF
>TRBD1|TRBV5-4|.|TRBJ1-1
TGTGCCAGCAGCTTGGGATTGTTTGGGGACAGGGGAAACACTGAAGCTTTCTTT
CASSLGLFGDRGNTEAFF
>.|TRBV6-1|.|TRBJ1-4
TGTGCCAGCAGTGAAAGGACAGATCCCCGAGAAAAACTGTTTTTT
CASSERTDPREKLFF
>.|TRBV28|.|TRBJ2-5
TGTGCCAGCAGTTTATTGCGGGATCAAGAGACCCAGTACTTC
CASSLLRDQETQYF
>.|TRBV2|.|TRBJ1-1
TGTGCCAGCAGTGACGACACCACAAACACTGAAGCTTTCTTT
CASSDDTTNTEAFF
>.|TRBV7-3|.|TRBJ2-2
TGTGCCAGCAGCTTTCCAACCGGGGAGCTGTTTTTT
CASSFPTGELFF
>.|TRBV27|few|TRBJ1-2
TGTGCCAGCAGTTATGTCCGCGGGGCCTATGGCTACACCTTC
CASSYVRGAYGYTF
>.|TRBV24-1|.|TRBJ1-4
TGTGCCACCAGTGATCAACAGGGAACTAATGAAAAACTGTTTTTT
CATSDQQGTNEKLFF
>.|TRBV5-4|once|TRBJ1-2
TGTGCCAGCAGCGGAGCCAAATCGACAGGCGGCTATGGCTACACCTTC
CASSGAKSTGGYGYTF